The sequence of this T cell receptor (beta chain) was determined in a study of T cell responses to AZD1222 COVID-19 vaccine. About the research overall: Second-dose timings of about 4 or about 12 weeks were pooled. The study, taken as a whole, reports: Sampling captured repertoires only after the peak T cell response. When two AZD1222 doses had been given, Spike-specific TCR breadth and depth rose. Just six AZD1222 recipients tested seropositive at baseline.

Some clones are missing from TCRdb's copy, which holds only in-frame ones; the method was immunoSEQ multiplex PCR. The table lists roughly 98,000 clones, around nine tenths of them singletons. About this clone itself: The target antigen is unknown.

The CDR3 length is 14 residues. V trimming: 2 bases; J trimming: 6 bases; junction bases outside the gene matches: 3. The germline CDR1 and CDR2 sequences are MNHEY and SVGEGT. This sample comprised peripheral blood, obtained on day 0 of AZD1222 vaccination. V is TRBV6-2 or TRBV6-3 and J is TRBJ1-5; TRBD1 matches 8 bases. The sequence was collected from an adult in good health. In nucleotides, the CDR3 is TGTGCCAGCAGTTACGGACAGGGCATTCAGCCCCAGCATTTT. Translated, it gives CASSYGQGIQPQHF.